The clone carrying this TCR beta chain was seen a handful of times. These data originate in a study of blood T cell repertoires in COVID-19. Study summary: The study drew acute and convalescent COVID-19 samples from the United States, Italy and Spain.

The CDR3 loop spans 16 amino acids. Trimming removed 3 bases from V and 5 bases from J; junction bases left unmatched: 10. Looked up from germline, CDR1 is SGHDN and CDR2 is FVKESK. Sequencing was performed with immunoSEQ multiplex PCR; in TCRdb, only in-frame clones are kept and a portion is missing. Of about 260,000 clones listed, 86% are singletons. The origin of this receptor is a woman in her forties or fifties who had recovered from COVID-19. This chain links TRBV14 with TRBJ1-2, with 9 bases that match TRBD1. The sequencing input was PBMCs or T cells enriched from blood (not recorded which). The chain's CDR3 is CASSQAGTGLGYGYTF. CDR3 coding DNA: TGTGCCAGCAGCCAGGCAGGGACAGGGCTCGGGTATGGCTACACCTTC.